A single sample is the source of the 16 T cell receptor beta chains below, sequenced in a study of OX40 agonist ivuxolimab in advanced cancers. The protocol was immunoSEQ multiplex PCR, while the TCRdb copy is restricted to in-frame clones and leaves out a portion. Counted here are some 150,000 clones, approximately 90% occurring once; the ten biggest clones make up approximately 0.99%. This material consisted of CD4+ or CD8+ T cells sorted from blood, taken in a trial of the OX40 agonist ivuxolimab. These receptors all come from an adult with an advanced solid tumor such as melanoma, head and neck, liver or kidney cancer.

The CDR3 loop is CASSGGRPAGELFF. The CDR3 nucleotides read TGTGCCAGCAGTGGTGGGAGACCAGCCGGGGAGCTGTTTTTT. The chain couples TRBV28 to TRBJ2-2, with D maybe TRBD2 (5 bases). V was clipped by 5 bases and J by 6 bases, with 13 bases between them. CDR3 length: 14 residues. Per germline, CDR1 MDHEN and CDR2 SYDVKM. Combining the CDR3 with reference TRBV28 and TRBJ2-2 gives the whole variable domain DVKVTQSSRYLVKRTGEKVFLECVQDMDHENMFWYRQDPGLGLRLIYFSYDVKMKEKGDIPEGYSVSREKKERFSLILESASTNQTSMYLCASSGGRPAGELFFGEGSRLTVL.

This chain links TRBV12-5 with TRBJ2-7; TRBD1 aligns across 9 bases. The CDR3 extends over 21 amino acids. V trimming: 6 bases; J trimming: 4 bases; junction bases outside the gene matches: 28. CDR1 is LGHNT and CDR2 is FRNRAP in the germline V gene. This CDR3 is CASGRGLFGQGQRRENYEQYF. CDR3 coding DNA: TGTGCTAGTGGCCGCGGGCTTTTCGGACAGGGGCAACGAAGAGAAAATTACGAGCAGTACTTC.

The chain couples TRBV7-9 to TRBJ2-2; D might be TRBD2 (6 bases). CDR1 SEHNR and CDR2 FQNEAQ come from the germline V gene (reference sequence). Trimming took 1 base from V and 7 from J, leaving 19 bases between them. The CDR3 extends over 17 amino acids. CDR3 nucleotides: TGTGCCAGCAGCTTAGTAGTCCAACTAGCCCGGGGCGGGGAGCTGTTTTTT. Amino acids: CASSLVVQLARGGELFF.

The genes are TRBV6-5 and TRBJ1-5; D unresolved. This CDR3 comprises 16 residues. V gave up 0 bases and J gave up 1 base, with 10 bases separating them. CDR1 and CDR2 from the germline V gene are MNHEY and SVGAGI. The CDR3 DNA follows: TGTGCCAGCAGTTACTCAGGGATGAGGAGCAATCAGCCCCAGCATTTT. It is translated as CASSYSGMRSNQPQHF.

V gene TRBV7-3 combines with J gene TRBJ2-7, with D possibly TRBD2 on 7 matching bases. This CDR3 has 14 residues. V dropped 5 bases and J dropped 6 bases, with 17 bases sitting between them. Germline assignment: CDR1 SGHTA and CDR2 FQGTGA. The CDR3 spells CASSPGGGSGEQYF. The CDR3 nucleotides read TGTGCCAGCAGCCCGGGGGGCGGGAGCGGCGAGCAGTACTTC.

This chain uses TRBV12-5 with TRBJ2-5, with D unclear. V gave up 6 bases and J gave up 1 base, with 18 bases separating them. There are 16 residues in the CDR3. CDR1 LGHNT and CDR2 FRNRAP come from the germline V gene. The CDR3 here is CASGTPRAGFQETQYF. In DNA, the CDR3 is TGTGCTAGTGGAACCCCTCGAGCAGGCTTCCAAGAGACCCAGTACTTC.

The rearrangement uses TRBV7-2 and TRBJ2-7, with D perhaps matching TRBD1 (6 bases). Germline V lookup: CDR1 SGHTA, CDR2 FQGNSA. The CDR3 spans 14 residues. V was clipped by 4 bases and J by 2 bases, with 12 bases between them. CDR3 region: CASSSDRTTYEQYF. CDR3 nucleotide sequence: TGTGCCAGCAGCTCCGACAGGACCACCTACGAGCAGTACTTC. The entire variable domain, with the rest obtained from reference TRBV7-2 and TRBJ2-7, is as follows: GAGVSQSPSNKVTEKGKDVELRCDPISGHTALYWYRQSLGQGLEFLIYFQGNSAPDKSGLPSDRFSAERTGGSVSTLTIQRTQQEDSAVYLCASSSDRTTYEQYFGPGTRLTVT.

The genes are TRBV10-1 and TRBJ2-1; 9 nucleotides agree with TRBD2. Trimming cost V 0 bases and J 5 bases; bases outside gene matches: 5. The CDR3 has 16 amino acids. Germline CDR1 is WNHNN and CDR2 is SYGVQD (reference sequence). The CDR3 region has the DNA TGCGCCAGCAGTGAGTCGACTAGCGGAACCAACAATGAGCAGTTCTTC. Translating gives CASSESTSGTNNEQFF.

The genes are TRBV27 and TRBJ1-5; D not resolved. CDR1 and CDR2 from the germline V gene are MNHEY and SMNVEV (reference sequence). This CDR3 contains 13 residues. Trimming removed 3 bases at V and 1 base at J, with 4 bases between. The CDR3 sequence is CASSFLSNQPQHF. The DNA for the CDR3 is TGTGCCAGCAGTTTTTTGAGCAATCAGCCCCAGCATTTT.

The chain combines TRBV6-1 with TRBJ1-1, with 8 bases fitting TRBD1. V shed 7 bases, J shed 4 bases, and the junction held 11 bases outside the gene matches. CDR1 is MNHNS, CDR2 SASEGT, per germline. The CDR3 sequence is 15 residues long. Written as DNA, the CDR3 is TGTGCCAGCACCCCGGTTGGCACAGGGGGCACTGAAGCTTTCTTT. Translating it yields CASTPVGTGGTEAFF.

The CDR3 DNA reads as TGTGCCAGTCAACTTCGCCGGGCGATCACTGAAGCTTTCTTT. It specifies CASQLRRAITEAFF. V and J are TRBV19 and TRBJ1-1; D gene unclear. Germline CDR1 is LNHDA and CDR2 is SQIVND (reference sequence). Trimming cost V 8 bases and J 4 bases, with 17 bases left between them. The CDR3 is 14 amino acids.

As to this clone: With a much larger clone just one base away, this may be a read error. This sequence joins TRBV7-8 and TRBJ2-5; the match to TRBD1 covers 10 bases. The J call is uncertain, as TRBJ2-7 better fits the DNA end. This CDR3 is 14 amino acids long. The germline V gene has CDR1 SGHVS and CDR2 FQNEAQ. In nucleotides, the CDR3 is TGTGCCAGCAGCTTCGGGACAGGGGAATACGAGCAGTACTTC. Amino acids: CASSFGTGEYEQYF.

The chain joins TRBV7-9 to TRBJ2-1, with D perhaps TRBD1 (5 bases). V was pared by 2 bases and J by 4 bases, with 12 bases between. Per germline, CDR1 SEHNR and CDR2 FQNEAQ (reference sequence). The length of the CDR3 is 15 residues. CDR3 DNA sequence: TGTGCCAGCAGCTTACTCTCAGGGTATTACAATGAGCAGTTCTTC. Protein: CASSLLSGYYNEQFF. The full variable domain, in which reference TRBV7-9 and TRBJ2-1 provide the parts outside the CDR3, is DTGVSQNPRHKITKRGQNVTFRCDPISEHNRLYWYRQTLGQGPEFLTYFQNEAQLEKSRLLSDRFSAERPKGSFSTLEIQRTEQGDSAMYLCASSLLSGYYNEQFFGPGTRLTVL.

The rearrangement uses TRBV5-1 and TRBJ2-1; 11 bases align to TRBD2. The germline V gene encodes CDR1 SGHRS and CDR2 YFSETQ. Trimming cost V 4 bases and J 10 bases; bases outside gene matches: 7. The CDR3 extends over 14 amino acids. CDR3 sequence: CASSLQTSGNEQFF. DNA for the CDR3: TGCGCCAGCAGCCTCCAGACTAGCGGGAACGAGCAGTTCTTC.

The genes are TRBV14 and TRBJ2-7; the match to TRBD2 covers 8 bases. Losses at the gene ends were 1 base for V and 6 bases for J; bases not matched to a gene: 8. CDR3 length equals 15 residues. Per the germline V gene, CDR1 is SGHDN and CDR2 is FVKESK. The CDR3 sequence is CASSQGTSWTGEQYF. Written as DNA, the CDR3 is TGTGCCAGCAGCCAAGGGACTAGCTGGACCGGCGAGCAGTACTTC.

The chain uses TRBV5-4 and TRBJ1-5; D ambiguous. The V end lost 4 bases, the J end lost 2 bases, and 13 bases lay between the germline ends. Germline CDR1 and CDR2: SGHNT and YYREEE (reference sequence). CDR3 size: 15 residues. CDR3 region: CASSPGLPGNQPQHF. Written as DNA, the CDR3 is TGTGCCAGCAGCCCAGGACTCCCGGGCAATCAGCCCCAGCATTTT.